This T cell receptor (beta chain) derives from a study of blood T cell repertoires in COVID-19. As for the study in general: Sites across the United States, Italy and Spain contributed samples from acute and convalescent COVID-19.

Profiled with immunoSEQ multiplex PCR; TCRdb holds only in-frame clones, not every one. Altogether about 130,000 clones are present, approximately 80% being singletons, with the ten largest covering around 20%. V was cut by 2 bases and J by 4 bases, with 12 bases left in between. Looked up from germline, CDR1 is KGHSH and CDR2 is LQKENI. The CDR3 runs 15 residues. Sequenced sample: peripheral blood. The sequence derives from a man aged 80 or over with acute or convalescent COVID-19. The chain has TRBV18 and TRBJ1-5, with a weak D call TRBD1 (6 bases). CDR3 bases: TGTGCCAGCTCACCAACAGGGTCCATAAATCAGCCCCAGCATTTT. This sequence encodes CASSPTGSINQPQHF.